This T cell receptor (beta chain) comes out of a study of T cell responses to AZD1222 COVID-19 vaccine. Whole-study results and caveats: It was only five to seven AZD1222 recipients who were seropositive at baseline.

Measured with immunoSEQ multiplex PCR; TCRdb has only the in-frame clones, and not every one. The sample includes about 120,000 clones, roughly 92% of them seen just once. The CDR3 runs 16 residues. Germline V gene data show CDR1 as KGHSH and CDR2 as LQKENI. V dropped 6 bases and J dropped 8; count of bases not matched to a gene: 10. Concerning this clone itself: Its antigen is unidentified.

The chain carries TRBV18 and TRBJ2-1; TRBD2 matches at 13 bases. The receptor was derived from an adult who received the AZD1222 COVID-19 vaccine. The material sequenced was peripheral blood, taken 28 days after the second AZD1222 dose. CDR3 DNA sequence: TGTGCCAGCTCGAGAGGACTAGCGGGAGAGATCGATGAGCAGTTCTTC. Its translation: CASSRGLAGEIDEQFF.